This T cell receptor beta chain derives from a study of blood T cell repertoires in COVID-19. Across the study: The study drew acute and convalescent COVID-19 samples from the United States, Italy and Spain.

Assay: immunoSEQ multiplex PCR; the TCRdb copy retains only in-frame clones and omits some. The profile shows roughly 290,000 clones, more than 75% of them singletons. The origin of this receptor is a woman aged 25 to 39 who had recovered from COVID-19. Sequenced: peripheral blood.

CDR3 nucleotide sequence: TGTGCCAGCAGTGATGGAGCAGCCTCCTACGAGCAGTACTTC. Its translation: CASSDGAASYEQYF. The rearrangement uses TRBV25-1 and TRBJ2-7; D call uncertain. The CDR3 runs to 14 residues. CDR1 is MGHDK, CDR2 SYGVNS, per germline. V was clipped by 3 bases and J by 0 bases, with 9 bases between them.